Presented here are 15 T cell receptor beta chains from one specimen sequenced in a study of blood T cell repertoires in COVID-19. Libraries were prepared by immunoSEQ multiplex PCR; TCRdb keeps only in-frame clonotypes and omits some of them. This table has around 200,000 clones, around 84% appearing once. The sample consisted of peripheral blood. These receptors were obtained from a man between 25 and 39 years old with active or convalescent COVID-19.

V is TRBV11-2 and J is TRBJ1-5; perhaps TRBD1 as D (6 bases). Germline V gene data show CDR1 as SGHAT and CDR2 as FQNNGV. CDR3 length: 15 residues. Trimming stripped 5 bases from V and 0 bases from J, with 11 bases between. The CDR3 sequence is CASSPGDLSNQPQHF. DNA of the CDR3: TGTGCCAGCAGCCCAGGGGACCTTAGCAATCAGCCCCAGCATTTT.

There are a few counts of this clone. V gene TRBV6-1 combines with J gene TRBJ2-2; 7 nucleotides match TRBD1. The CDR3 totals 15 residues. Looked up from germline, CDR1 is MNHNS and CDR2 is SASEGT. With V trimmed by 0 bases and J by 7 bases, 5 bases remained unmatched. The CDR3 loop reads CASSEADRESGELFF. CDR3 DNA: TGTGCCAGCAGTGAAGCCGACAGGGAAAGCGGGGAGCTGTTTTTT.

This clone has a single count. V gene TRBV5-1 combines with J gene TRBJ1-4, with D perhaps TRBD1 (5 bases). The germline CDR1 and CDR2 sequences are SGHRS and YFSETQ. Trimming cost V 2 bases and J 8 bases, with 13 bases left between them. The CDR3 sequence is 14 residues long. The CDR3 sequence: CASSFSRAGEKLFF. CDR3 DNA sequence: TGCGCCAGCAGCTTTTCCAGGGCTGGGGAAAAACTGTTTTTT.

The genes are TRBV28 and TRBJ1-1; D call uncertain. From germline, CDR1 is MDHEN and CDR2 SYDVKM. Between the trimmed V and J ends, which lost 5 bases and 4 bases, there was a span of 14 bases. This CDR3 has 14 residues. CDR3 protein: CASSPPTRITEAFF. CDR3 DNA: TGTGCCAGCAGTCCACCGACTAGGATCACTGAAGCTTTCTTT.

This clone was counted a few times. This chain connects TRBV13 to TRBJ2-4, with a possible D match to TRBD2 (5 bases). The V end lost 4 bases, the J end lost 2 bases, and 18 bases lay between the germline ends. CDR1 PRHDT and CDR2 FYEKMQ come from the germline V gene (reference sequence). The CDR3 is 17 residues long. The CDR3 nucleotides are TGTGCCAGCAGCTCTCTCGGGCGAGGAGGCACCAAAAACATTCAGTACTTC. Protein sequence: CASSSLGRGGTKNIQYF.

V is TRBV6-1 and J is TRBJ2-5, with 11 positions matching TRBD1. The CDR3 is 15 residues long. CDR1 and CDR2 (germline): MNHNS, SASEGT. V shed 3 bases and J 4 bases; nucleotides not matched to a gene: 4. CDR3 region: CASSDRDRGLETQYF. The CDR3 bases are TGTGCCAGCAGTGATAGGGACAGGGGGTTAGAGACCCAGTACTTC.

In this sample, this clone turned up once. CDR3 sequence (DNA): TGTGCCAGCAGTTCACCCGTCCTCCAGGAGCAGTTCTTC. As protein: CASSSPVLQEQFF. V usage is TRBV7-8 and J usage is TRBJ2-1; D is undetermined. Germline lookup yields CDR1 SGHVS and CDR2 FQNEAQ. This CDR3 comprises 13 residues. V was shortened by 6 bases and J by 10 bases, with 16 bases between the two germline ends.

A single count supports this clone. The chain recombines TRBV19 with TRBJ1-3; 8 bases align to TRBD1. After removal of 1 base from V and 4 bases from J, the junction contained 3 bases not matched to a gene. There are 15 residues in the CDR3. The V gene's germline CDR1 is LNHDA and CDR2 SQIVND (reference sequence). Here the CDR3 reads CASSIVDRGGNTIYF. The CDR3 DNA is TGTGCCAGTAGTATAGTCGACAGGGGAGGAAACACCATATATTTT.

This clone turned up a few times. This chain connects TRBV5-4 to TRBJ2-3; D is perhaps TRBD2 (6 bases). Germline CDR1 reads SGHNT; CDR2 reads YYREEE (reference sequence). V was pared by 0 bases and J by 4 bases, with 6 bases between. This CDR3 comprises 13 residues. Here the CDR3 reads CASSLGEADTQYF. DNA for the CDR3: TGTGCCAGCAGCTTGGGGGAGGCAGATACGCAGTATTTT. Drawing the rest from reference TRBV5-4 and TRBJ2-3, the complete variable domain is ETGVTQSPTHLIKTRGQQVTLRCSSQSGHNTVSWYQQALGQGPQFIFQYYREEENGRGNFPPRFSGLQFPNYSSELNVNALELDDSALYLCASSLGEADTQYFGPGTRLTVL.

The chain couples TRBV7-2 to TRBJ2-1, with 12 bases that match TRBD2. J lost 7 bases, V lost 5 bases, and 9 bases had no gene match. This CDR3 comprises 16 residues. In germline, CDR1 is SGHTA, CDR2 FQGNSA. The DNA of the CDR3 is TGTGCCAGCAGCCCCGGACTAGCGGGAAGGGGGAATGAGCAGTTCTTC. Protein sequence: CASSPGLAGRGNEQFF.

The chain recombines TRBV10-1 with TRBJ2-3; D unresolved. The germline CDR1 and CDR2 sequences are WNHNN and SYGVQD (reference sequence). V gave up 3 bases and J gave up 4 bases, with 5 bases separating them. The CDR3 length is 12 residues. CDR3 amino acids: CASSDSSDTQYF. The CDR3 nucleotides read TGCGCCAGCAGTGATAGTTCAGATACGCAGTATTTT.

V gene TRBV10-3 combines with J gene TRBJ2-2; 9 bases match TRBD1. The junction had 2 bases not matched to a gene; V was cut back by 9 bases and J by 3 bases. The CDR3 covers 13 residues. Germline CDR1 is ENHRY and CDR2 is SYGVKD. For the CDR3, the DNA is TGTGCCATTAGGACAGGGGACACCGGGGAGCTGTTTTTT. Its protein is CAIRTGDTGELFF.

The genes are TRBV6-2 or TRBV6-3 and TRBJ2-1; D unresolved. The V gene's germline CDR1 is MNHEY and CDR2 SVGEGT. Trimming removed 2 bases at V and 10 bases at J, with 9 bases between. The CDR3 extends over 12 amino acids. In nucleotides, the CDR3 is TGTGCCAGCAGTTACGTCCGGAGAGAGCAGTTCTTC. This translates into CASSYVRREQFF.

V usage is TRBV18 and J usage is TRBJ2-7, with 8 nucleotides matching TRBD2. From germline, CDR1 is KGHSH and CDR2 LQKENI. V gave up 3 bases and J gave up 5 bases; unmatched junction bases: 9. The CDR3 contains 15 residues. The DNA for the CDR3 is TGTGCCAGCTCACCGGCGGGGGGTAGGACGAACGAGCAGTACGTC. It specifies CASSPAGGRTNEQYV.

This clone has just one count. The V and J genes are TRBV6-5 and TRBJ2-5; D not certain. CDR1 is MNHEY, CDR2 SVGAGI, per germline. The V end lost 0 bases, the J end lost 2 bases, and 10 bases lay between the germline ends. The CDR3 runs to 15 residues. This CDR3 reads CASSYSLRVQETQYF. CDR3 nucleotide sequence: TGTGCCAGCAGTTACTCTTTACGGGTACAAGAGACCCAGTACTTC.